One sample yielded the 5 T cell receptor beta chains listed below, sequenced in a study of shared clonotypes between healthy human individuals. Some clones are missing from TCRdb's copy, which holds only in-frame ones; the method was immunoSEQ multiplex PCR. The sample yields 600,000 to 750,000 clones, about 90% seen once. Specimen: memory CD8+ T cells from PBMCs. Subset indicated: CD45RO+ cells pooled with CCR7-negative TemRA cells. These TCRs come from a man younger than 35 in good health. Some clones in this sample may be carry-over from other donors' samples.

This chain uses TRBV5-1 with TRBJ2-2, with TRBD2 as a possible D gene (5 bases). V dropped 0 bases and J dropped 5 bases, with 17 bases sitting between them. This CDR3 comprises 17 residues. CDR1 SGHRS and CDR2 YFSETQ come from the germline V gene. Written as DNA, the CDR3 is TGCGCCAGCAGCTTGGCCAGTGTCCCTTTAGCGACCGGGGAGCTGTTTTTT. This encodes CASSLASVPLATGELFF.

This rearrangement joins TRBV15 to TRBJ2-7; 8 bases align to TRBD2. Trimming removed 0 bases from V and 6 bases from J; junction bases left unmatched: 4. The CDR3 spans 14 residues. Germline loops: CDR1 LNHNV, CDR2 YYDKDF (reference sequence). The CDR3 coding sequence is TGTGCCACCAGCAGAGATTCAAGCGGGAGCGAGCAGTACTTC. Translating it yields CATSRDSSGSEQYF. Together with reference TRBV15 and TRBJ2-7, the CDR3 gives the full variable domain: DAMVIQNPRYQVTQFGKPVTLSCSQTLNHNVMYWYQQKSSQAPKLLFHYYDKDFNNEADTPDNFQSRRPNTSFCFLDIRSPGLGDTAMYLCATSRDSSGSEQYFGPGTRLTVT.

Written as DNA, the CDR3 is TGTGCCAGCAGCCAAATCGGGACTAGAGAGGGGCAGTACTTC. Protein product: CASSQIGTREGQYF. The genes are TRBV7-2 and TRBJ2-7; 8 bases fit TRBD2. The CDR3 is 14 residues long. With V trimmed by 5 bases and J by 9 bases, 12 bases remained unmatched. Germline CDR1 is SGHTA and CDR2 is FQGNSA. The full variable domain, with the rest looked up from reference TRBV7-2 and TRBJ2-7, is GAGVSQSPSNKVTEKGKDVELRCDPISGHTALYWYRQSLGQGLEFLIYFQGNSAPDKSGLPSDRFSAERTGGSVSTLTIQRTQQEDSAVYLCASSQIGTREGQYFGPGTRLTVT.

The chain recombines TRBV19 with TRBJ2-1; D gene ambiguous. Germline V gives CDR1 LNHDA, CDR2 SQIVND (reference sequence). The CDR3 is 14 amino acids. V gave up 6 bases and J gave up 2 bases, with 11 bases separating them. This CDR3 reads CASSINGPYNEQFF. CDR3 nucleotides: TGTGCCAGTAGCATAAATGGGCCCTACAATGAGCAGTTCTTC.

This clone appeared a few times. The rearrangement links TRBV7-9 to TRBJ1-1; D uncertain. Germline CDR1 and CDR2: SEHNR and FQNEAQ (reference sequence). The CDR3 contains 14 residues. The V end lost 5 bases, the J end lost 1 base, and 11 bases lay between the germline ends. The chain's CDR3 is CASSNGGRNTEAFF. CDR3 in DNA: TGTGCCAGCAGCAACGGCGGGAGGAACACTGAAGCTTTCTTT.